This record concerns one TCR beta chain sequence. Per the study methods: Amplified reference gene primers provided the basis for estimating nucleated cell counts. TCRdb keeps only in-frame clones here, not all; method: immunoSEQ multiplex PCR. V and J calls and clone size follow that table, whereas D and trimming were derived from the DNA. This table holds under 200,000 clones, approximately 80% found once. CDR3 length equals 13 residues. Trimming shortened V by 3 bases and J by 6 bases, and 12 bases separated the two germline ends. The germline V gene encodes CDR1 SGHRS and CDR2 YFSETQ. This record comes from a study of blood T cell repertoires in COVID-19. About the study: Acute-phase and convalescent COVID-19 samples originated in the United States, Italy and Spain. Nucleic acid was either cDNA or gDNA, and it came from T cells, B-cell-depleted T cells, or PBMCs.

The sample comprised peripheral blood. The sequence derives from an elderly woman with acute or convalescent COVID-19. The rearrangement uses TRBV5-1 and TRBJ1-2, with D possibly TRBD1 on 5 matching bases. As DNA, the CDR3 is TGCGCCAGCAGCTCACTGACAGAGGATGGCTACACCTTC. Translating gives CASSSLTEDGYTF.